This T cell receptor beta chain derives from a study of T cells in localized non-small cell lung cancer. General study results and limits: Across samples, adjacent lung featured a median roughly 60 of the top 100 tumor clones. Uninvolved adjacent lung, not tumor, had the highest T cell clonality. Heterogeneity remains possible because sequencing was limited to only one tumor region. Among blood samples, higher T cell density accompanied longer overall survival.

Profiled with immunoSEQ multiplex PCR; TCRdb holds only in-frame clones, not every one. The table has nearly 25,000 clones, about 92% seen once. The table lists this clone with a count of one. As yet, its antigen is unknown. The sequence was obtained from a man aged 40 to 70 with stage III squamous cell lung carcinoma. Sequences were derived from peripheral blood, sampled before any cancer treatment.

In DNA form, the CDR3 reads TGTGCCAGCAGTTTATTACGGAAGAGTGAAGCTTTCTTT. Residues: CASSLLRKSEAFF. This rearrangement joins TRBV27 to TRBJ1-1; D remains unclear. This CDR3 contains 13 residues. Trimming stripped 1 base from V and 7 bases from J, with 10 bases between. Germline V gene data show CDR1 as MNHEY and CDR2 as SMNVEV (reference sequence).